What follows are 20 T cell receptor beta chains derived from one specimen sequenced in a study of T-cell reconstitution after alpha-beta-depleted transplantation in children. Researchers prepared the TCRbeta library using unique molecular identifiers, the study reports. TCRdb reanalysed the PCR reads using MiXCR and keeps one entry per CDR3 protein. This table has fewer than 1 million distinct CDR3 sequences, approximately 15% appearing once. The material was PBMCs, mostly from graft donor cells, obtained 360 days after TCRalphabeta/CD19-depleted stem cell transplant. These receptors were collected from a male patient aged 5 to 17 who had a stem cell transplant for acute lymphoblastic leukemia, so the T cells may come from the graft donor.

In its sample, this clonotype was seen a few times. The genes are TRBV4-1 and TRBJ2-5, with D tentatively TRBD1 or TRBD2 (5 bases each). The germline gives CDR1 MGHRA, CDR2 YSYEKL. Trimming left V 9 bases short and J 3 bases short, with 14 bases between. The CDR3 totals 13 residues. CDR3: CASGRGPKETQYF. The CDR3 DNA follows: TGCGCCAGTGGAAGGGGACCAAAAGAGACCCAGTACTTC.

The chain has TRBV5-1 and TRBJ2-1; D gene unclear. CDR3 length equals 15 residues. The V gene lost 0 bases and the J gene lost 5 bases, with 12 bases spanning the gap. Per the germline V gene, CDR1 is SGHRS and CDR2 is YFSETQ. The CDR3 nucleotides are TGCGCCAGCAGCTTGGCCAGGTTGGCCAACAATGAGCAGTTCTTC. Residues: CASSLARLANNEQFF.

This chain joins TRBV5-1 and TRBJ1-2; D is uncertain. V was shortened by 7 bases and J by 8 bases, with 12 bases between the two germline ends. Germline V gene lookup returns CDR1 SGHRS and CDR2 YFSETQ. This CDR3 has 11 amino acids. CDR3 sequence: CASGIGRGYTF. CDR3 bases: TGCGCCAGCGGGATAGGTCGGGGCTACACCTTC.

The genes are TRBV5-1 and TRBJ1-1; 8 nucleotides agree with TRBD1. The junction had 5 bases not matched to a gene; V was cut back by 6 bases and J by 7 bases. The CDR3 sequence is 12 residues long. CDR1 SGHRS and CDR2 YFSETQ come from the germline V gene. CDR3 DNA sequence: TGCGCCAGCACCCCCGGGACAGGTGAAGCTTTCTTT. Translation gives CASTPGTGEAFF. The full variable domain, rest sourced from reference TRBV5-1 and TRBJ1-1, is KAGVTQTPRYLIKTRGQQVTLSCSPISGHRSVSWYQQTPGQGLQFLFEYFSETQRNKGNFPGRFSGRQFSNSRSEMNVSTLELGDSALYLCASTPGTGEAFFGQGTRLTVV.

This chain links TRBV3-1 with TRBJ2-3; 12 bases line up with TRBD2. Per the germline V gene, CDR1 is LGHDT and CDR2 is YNNKEL (reference sequence). The CDR3 extends over 16 amino acids. V gave up 6 bases and J gave up 3 bases; unmatched junction bases: 7. CDR3: CASRPTSGRPTDTQYF. The CDR3 coding sequence is TGTGCCAGCAGGCCGACTAGCGGGAGACCGACAGATACGCAGTATTTT.

This clonotype was picked up a small number of times. This chain uses TRBV7-9 with TRBJ1-3, with D possibly TRBD1 on 6 matching bases. CDR1 SEHNR and CDR2 FQNEAQ come from the germline V gene (reference sequence). Between the trimmed V and J ends, which lost 3 bases and 3 bases, there was a span of 9 bases. The CDR3 is 14 residues long. CDR3 coding DNA: TGTGCCAGCAGCTTTTGGACAGATGGAAACACCATATATTTT. Protein: CASSFWTDGNTIYF.

The sample holds many counts of this clonotype. This rearrangement joins TRBV5-1 to TRBJ2-2; 9 positions agree with TRBD2. The CDR3 loop spans 18 amino acids. Germline V gene lookup returns CDR1 SGHRS and CDR2 YFSETQ. V trimming: 3 bases; J trimming: 3 bases; junction bases outside the gene matches: 12. This chain's CDR3 is CASSYPLAGRTDTGELFF. For the CDR3, the DNA is TGCGCCAGCAGCTATCCTCTAGCGGGAAGAACGGACACCGGGGAGCTGTTTTTT.

There are a few counts of this clonotype. V gene TRBV12-3 or TRBV12-4 combines with J gene TRBJ1-5, with D uncertain. The CDR3 length is 14 residues. V was shortened by 3 bases and J by 7 bases, with 13 bases between the two germline ends. CDR3 DNA: TGTGCCAGCAGTTTTATTCGGGGTAACCAGCCCCAGCATTTT. As protein: CASSFIRGNQPQHF.

V and J are TRBV5-1 and TRBJ2-1; 9 bases match TRBD2. V lost 2 bases, J lost 5 bases, and 5 bases stayed unmatched. CDR3 length equals 15 residues. The germline gives CDR1 SGHRS, CDR2 YFSETQ. The CDR3 loop is CASSFSGRGDNEQFF. CDR3 nucleotides: TGCGCCAGCAGCTTTAGCGGGAGAGGGGACAATGAGCAGTTCTTC.

This clonotype was seen a few times. V usage is TRBV7-2 and J usage is TRBJ2-4; weak D call: TRBD2 (6 bases). Germline assignment: CDR1 SGHTA and CDR2 FQGNSA. This CDR3 is built from 13 residues. V was shortened by 1 base and J by 11 bases, with 12 bases between the two germline ends. CDR3 coding DNA: TGTGCCAGCAGCTTAGATGGAGGGAAGGTTCAGTACTTC. This sequence encodes CASSLDGGKVQYF.

This clonotype has just a few counts. J is TRBJ2-1 and V is TRBV7-3, with no clear D. The CDR3 has 14 amino acids. The germline V gene encodes CDR1 SGHTA and CDR2 FQGTGA. The V and J ends lost 3 bases and 2 bases respectively, with 8 bases between them. CDR3 region: CASSFSSTYNEQFF. In DNA, the CDR3 is TGTGCCAGCAGCTTCTCTTCGACCTACAATGAGCAGTTCTTC.

This clonotype was recorded many times. This chain joins TRBV2 and TRBJ2-5; TRBD2 is a possible D gene (6 bases). CDR3 size: 16 residues. Per the germline V gene, CDR1 is SNHLY and CDR2 is FYNNEI. Trimming removed 1 base from V and 1 base from J, with 13 bases in between. The CDR3 nucleotides are TGTGCCAGCAGTGAAGGGGAGGTGAGGACCCAAGAGACCCAGTACTTC. It yields the protein CASSEGEVRTQETQYF.

The V and J genes are TRBV7-9 and TRBJ2-1; a possible D gene is TRBD2 (6 bases). The CDR3 loop spans 14 amino acids. Trimming took off 2 bases at V and 6 bases at J, with 11 bases between the two ends. The germline CDR1 and CDR2 sequences are SEHNR and FQNEAQ (reference sequence). In nucleotides, the CDR3 is TGTGCCAGCAGCTTAACCCGGGAGTTCAATGAGCAGTTCTTC. Encoded protein: CASSLTREFNEQFF.

This clonotype was seen many times. This rearrangement joins TRBV10-2 to TRBJ2-7; D not resolved. CDR1 is WSHSY, CDR2 SAAADI, per germline. V lost 5 bases, J lost 2 bases, and 10 bases lay in between. The CDR3 is 13 amino acids. The CDR3 protein is CASSMTYTYEQYF. The CDR3 DNA reads as TGCGCCAGCAGTATGACGTATACCTACGAGCAGTACTTC.

Only a few counts were recorded for this clonotype. The chain combines TRBV5-1 with TRBJ2-1; 7 bases fit TRBD2. Trimming removed 0 bases from V and 8 bases from J; junction bases left unmatched: 8. Germline V lookup: CDR1 SGHRS, CDR2 YFSETQ. The CDR3 spans 15 residues. CDR3 sequence: CASSLGAAGIDEQFF. The DNA for the CDR3 is TGCGCCAGCAGCTTGGGGGCAGCGGGGATCGATGAGCAGTTCTTC.

This rearrangement joins TRBV12-3 or TRBV12-4 to TRBJ2-1; 7 positions agree with TRBD2. CDR3 length: 14 amino acids. With V trimmed by 3 bases and J by 10 bases, 9 bases remained unmatched. The CDR3 here is CASSFGGSASEQFF. The CDR3 DNA follows: TGTGCCAGCAGTTTTGGCGGGAGCGCGAGCGAGCAGTTCTTC.

The chain carries TRBV5-1 and TRBJ2-2; 8 positions agree with TRBD2. After removal of 5 bases from V and 6 bases from J, the junction contained 12 bases not matched to a gene. The CDR3 spans 16 residues. Germline CDR1 and CDR2: SGHRS and YFSETQ. CDR3: CASRISAGVVPGELFF. CDR3 DNA sequence: TGCGCCAGCAGGATATCAGCGGGAGTCGTCCCCGGGGAGCTGTTTTTT.

V usage is TRBV2 and J usage is TRBJ1-5; D is possibly TRBD1 (6 bases). The V gene's germline CDR1 is SNHLY and CDR2 FYNNEI. Trimming pared 5 bases from V and 7 bases from J, leaving 15 bases between. This CDR3 region has 14 residues. This chain's CDR3 is CASSKQGGGQPQHF. CDR3 DNA: TGTGCCAGCAGTAAACAGGGTGGGGGGCAGCCCCAGCATTTT.

This clonotype has a handful of counts. This chain connects TRBV7-8 to TRBJ1-5; 9 nucleotides match TRBD1. Germline V gene data show CDR1 as SGHVS and CDR2 as FQNEAQ. V lost 5 bases and J lost 4; bases outside the gene matches: 12. This CDR3 contains 17 residues. The chain's CDR3 is CASSLGNRDRENQPQHF. The CDR3 nucleotides are TGTGCCAGCAGCCTAGGAAACCGGGACAGGGAGAATCAGCCCCAGCATTTT.

The J gene is TRBJ2-7, the V gene TRBV21-1; the table gives TRBD2 as D, unverified against the DNA. TRBV21-1 is designated a pseudogene. CDR3 length equals 15 residues. The CDR3 reads CAFPSREAYPYEQYF. The DNA of the CDR3 is TGTGCCTTCCCCAGCCGGGAGGCCTATCCCTACGAGCAGTACTTC.